Below, 15 T cell receptor beta chains from the same sample are listed, as sequenced in a study of cytomegalovirus exposure and HLA in healthy donors. The PCR used 60 Vbeta and 13 Jbeta primers. The data were produced by immunoSEQ multiplex PCR, yet TCRdb's version contains in-frame clones alone and is incomplete. The data hold roughly 180,000 clones, with approximately 84% observed a single time. Sequencing used PBMCs. These receptors were taken from a man in his thirties or forties in good health and CMV-seronegative.

This clone turned up a few times. The chain carries TRBV4-1 and TRBJ2-1, with 8 bases fitting TRBD2. Unmatched junction bases numbered 6, after V lost 4 bases and J lost 7 bases. The germline CDR1 and CDR2 sequences are MGHRA and YSYEKL. The CDR3 has 14 amino acids. The CDR3 region has the DNA TGCGCCAGCAGCCTCCAGCGGGGGAGGAATGAGCAGTTCTTC. Amino acid sequence: CASSLQRGRNEQFF.

The J gene is TRBJ2-2, the V gene TRBV5-1; 9 nucleotides line up with TRBD1. V lost 4 bases to trimming and J lost 1 base; unmatched junction nucleotides: 5. The germline V gene encodes CDR1 SGHRS and CDR2 YFSETQ. This CDR3 has 16 amino acids. In nucleotides, the CDR3 is TGCGCCAGCAGCCCCCGGACAGGGGAGAACACCGGGGAGCTGTTTTTT. Protein: CASSPRTGENTGELFF.

This clone has a single count. The chain is built from TRBV19 and TRBJ1-5, with D perhaps matching TRBD1 (5 bases). V lost 4 bases and J lost 4, with 20 bases in between. The CDR3 runs to 17 residues. The V gene's germline CDR1 is LNHDA and CDR2 SQIVND (reference sequence). Here the CDR3 DNA reads TGTGCCAGTAGTAAAGCCCTGGTGGGGGGGAAAAATCAGCCCCAGCATTTT. Translation gives CASSKALVGGKNQPQHF.

V gene TRBV7-3 combines with J gene TRBJ2-3, with 7 nucleotides matching TRBD2. V lost 1 base to trimming and J lost 6 bases; unmatched junction nucleotides: 10. This CDR3 contains 16 residues. From germline, CDR1 is SGHTA and CDR2 FQGTGA. In DNA, the CDR3 is TGTGCCAGCAGCTTAATGGGGCTGGGGGGGAAGGATACGCAGTATTTT. It is translated as CASSLMGLGGKDTQYF.

The chain has TRBV10-1 and TRBJ2-1; 8 nucleotides match TRBD2. Looked up from germline, CDR1 is WNHNN and CDR2 is SYGVQD (reference sequence). The length of the CDR3 is 16 residues. V gave up 0 bases and J gave up 0 bases; unmatched junction bases: 1. The CDR3 sequence: CASSESAGGSYNEQFF. The CDR3 DNA sequence: TGCGCCAGCAGTGAGTCGGCGGGGGGCTCCTACAATGAGCAGTTCTTC.

The V call is TRBV18, the J call TRBJ1-2, with 8 bases identical to TRBD1. Germline CDR1 is KGHSH and CDR2 is LQKENI. Germline trimming cut 3 bases from V and 8 bases from J; bases unmatched to any gene: 11. The CDR3 runs 15 residues. CDR3 amino acids: CASSPNDRGGRGYTF. CDR3 coding DNA: TGTGCCAGCTCACCGAACGACAGGGGCGGGAGAGGCTACACCTTC.

CDR3 nucleotides: TGTGCCAGCAGCGGTCGGCGGGAGGTTCCCTACGAGCAGTACTTC. Its translation is CASSGRREVPYEQYF. The chain couples TRBV27 to TRBJ2-5, with TRBD2 matching 8 bases. The J call may be wrong; the DNA end is better matched by TRBJ2-7. CDR1 is MNHEY, CDR2 SMNVEV, per germline (reference sequence). There are 15 residues in the CDR3.

With regard to this clone: An end of the junction does not agree with germline; a read error may underlie this. This rearrangement joins TRBV5-5 to TRBJ2-2, with 9 bases matching TRBD1. Germline V CDR1 and CDR2: SGHKS, YYEKEE (reference sequence). There are 15 residues in the CDR3. This CDR3 is CASSFGTGNIGELFF. In DNA form, the CDR3 reads TGTGCCAGCAGCTTTGGGACAGGGAACATCGGGGAGCTGTTTTTT.

The chain has TRBV5-1 and TRBJ1-3; perhaps TRBD1 as D (6 bases). CDR3 size: 17 residues. Germline CDR1 reads SGHRS; CDR2 reads YFSETQ. V was cut by 1 base and J by 0 bases, with 14 bases left in between. CDR3 loop: CASSLSTGLSSGNTIYF. DNA of the CDR3: TGCGCCAGCAGCTTGAGTACAGGGCTAAGCTCTGGAAACACCATATATTTT.

This clone was observed a few times. V is TRBV4-2 and J is TRBJ2-5; TRBD2 matches at 12 bases. Per germline, CDR1 LGHNA and CDR2 YNFKEQ. This CDR3 has 15 residues. Trimming took 1 base from V and 6 from J; bases not matched to a gene: 3. CDR3 loop: CASSQGLAGEKTQYF. The CDR3 coding sequence is TGTGCCAGCAGCCAAGGACTAGCGGGAGAAAAGACCCAGTACTTC.

The rearrangement uses TRBV12-5 and TRBJ2-3; the match to TRBD2 covers 7 bases. V trimming: 3 bases; J trimming: 5 bases; junction bases outside the gene matches: 8. In germline, CDR1 is LGHNT, CDR2 FRNRAP. The CDR3 runs 15 residues. In nucleotides, the CDR3 is TGTGCTAGTGGTTTTGAGGCGGGAGCTAAAGATACGCAGTATTTT. It encodes CASGFEAGAKDTQYF.

The CDR3 is CASRGGGMVTEAFF. The CDR3 region has the DNA TGTGCCAGCAGGGGTGGGGGGATGGTCACTGAAGCTTTCTTT. J is TRBJ1-1 and V is TRBV28; tentative D call: TRBD1 (5 bases). This CDR3 has 14 amino acids. Germline V gene sequence: CDR1 MDHEN, CDR2 SYDVKM. With 6 bases removed from V and 4 bases from J, the gap between germline ends came to 15 bases.

This clone was picked up a small number of times. J is TRBJ1-1 and V is TRBV5-1, with D possibly being TRBD1 (6 bases). Germline V gives CDR1 SGHRS, CDR2 YFSETQ. The germline V and J ends were trimmed by 6 bases and 2 bases, with 17 bases remaining between them. This CDR3 has 15 amino acids. The CDR3 protein is CASNTGQGRNTEAFF. The CDR3 DNA sequence: TGCGCCAGCAATACCGGTCAGGGGCGTAACACTGAAGCTTTCTTT.

The gene calls are TRBV5-1 and TRBJ2-3; 10 nucleotides line up with TRBD1. The CDR3 spans 14 residues. Germline CDR1 is SGHRS and CDR2 is YFSETQ. V was pared by 4 bases and J by 6 bases, with 5 bases of the junction left unmatched. In nucleotides, the CDR3 is TGCGCCAGCAGCCGGGGACAGGGGCCGGATACGCAGTATTTT. It specifies CASSRGQGPDTQYF.

This chain uses TRBV5-1 with TRBJ1-1; D is possibly TRBD1 (5 bases). CDR3 length: 13 amino acids. Germline V gene data show CDR1 as SGHRS and CDR2 as YFSETQ. V lost 0 bases and J 8 bases, leaving 11 bases between the germline ends. CDR3 sequence (DNA): TGCGCCAGCAGCTTGGAGGGCAGGGCCGAAGCTTTCTTT. Protein sequence: CASSLEGRAEAFF.